This entry features one T cell receptor beta chain sequence. This sample was taken from a study of identical twins. V was clipped by 4 bases and J by 1 base, with 11 bases between them. CDR1 and CDR2 from the germline V gene are MNHEY and SVGEGT. The CDR3 sequence is 14 residues long. TCRdb re-called the 5' RACE reads through MiXCR, storing one row per CDR3 protein. Of 1.5 million to 2 million distinct CDR3 sequences in the sample, under 35% were seen once. The sample was cord blood. The receptor's source is a newborn girl in good health. The chain links TRBV6-2 or TRBV6-3 to TRBJ2-7, with D perhaps matching TRBD2 (6 bases). The CDR3 here is CASSLEGESYEQYF. The CDR3 bases are TGTGCCAGCAGTTTGGAGGGAGAGTCCTACGAGCAGTACTTC.